These 27 T cell receptor beta chains were sequenced from one sample in a study of T cell clonality in common variable immunodeficiency (dated by TCRdb to the mid-2010s). The library was produced with the immunoSEQ multiplex PCR assay. Drawn from immuneACCESS, this table holds only the in-frame rearrangements with V and J called that TCRdb kept. Clones are partly lost; checked studies trace under half to an unresolved V gene and leave the rest unexplained. This sample was tabulated with tens of thousands of clones, among which there are no singletons. The ten biggest clones cover around 2.8% of the sample. The sample was peripheral blood mononuclear cells. These receptor sequences come from a person between 18 and 75 years old in good health.

Worth noting for this clone: The sequenced fragment ends 3 residues before the CDR3 boundary, so the rest is inferred from the germline J gene. The J gene is TRBJ1-2, the V gene TRBV29-1; the D is unclear. Germline V lookup: CDR1 SQVTM, CDR2 ANQGSEA. V lost 1 base and J 6 bases, leaving 9 bases between the germline ends. The CDR3 runs 12 residues. The chain's CDR3 is CSVEVKGNGYTF. The sequenced CDR3 bases are TGCAGCGTTGAAGTTAAGGGTAATGGC.

In its sample, this clone was seen many times. The sequence runs out 3 residues before the end of the CDR3; the remainder is reconstructed from the germline J gene. V gene TRBV20-1 combines with J gene TRBJ2-5; 8 nucleotides agree with TRBD2. This CDR3 comprises 15 residues. Germline trimming cut 0 bases from V and 5 bases from J; bases unmatched to any gene: 8. Per germline, CDR1 DFQATT and CDR2 SNEGSKA (reference sequence). The sequenced CDR3 bases are TGCAGTGCTAGAGATCTCGGGGGGGCCGAGGAGACC. This sequence encodes CSARDLGGAEET. The complete CDR3 reads CSARDLGGAEETQYF.

This clone was seen at least ten times. The CDR3 end falls 3 residues outside the read, so it is completed with the germline J gene. The chain is built from TRBV18 and TRBJ2-5; D uncertain. In germline, CDR1 is KGHSH, CDR2 LQKENI. V gave up 4 bases and J gave up 5 bases, with 11 bases separating them. This CDR3 comprises 13 residues. Incomplete CDR3 DNA: TGTGCCAGCTCACTAGATAGTCGGGAGACC. Its translation is CASSLDSRET. The whole CDR3 protein is CASSLDSRETQYF. Using reference TRBV18 and TRBJ2-5 for the parts outside the CDR3, the full variable domain is NAGVMQNPRHLVRRRGQEARLRCSPMKGHSHVYWYRQLPEEGLKFMVYLQKENIIDESGMPKERFSAEFPKEGPSILRIQQVVRGDSAAYFCASSLDSRETQYFGPGTRLLVL.

This clone was seen repeatedly, ten times or more. From the germline J gene comes the end of the CDR3, since the read stops 3 residues before it. The V call is TRBV20-1, the J call TRBJ2-3; the match to TRBD2 covers 13 bases. This CDR3 region has 15 residues. V dropped 6 bases and J dropped 5; count of bases not matched to a gene: 8. Germline V CDR1 and CDR2: DFQATT, SNEGSKA (reference sequence). The CDR3 bases that were read are TGCAGTGCGCCGACTAGCGGGAGGATTTTAGATACG. This codes for CSAPTSGRILDT. Given in full, the CDR3 is CSAPTSGRILDTQYF.

This clone was seen ten or more times. The sequenced fragment ends 3 residues before the CDR3 boundary, so the rest is inferred from the germline J gene. The chain employs TRBV7-8 and TRBJ1-3; maybe TRBD1 (5 bases). V lost 5 bases, J lost 4 bases, and 21 bases lay in between. This CDR3 contains 17 residues. Per germline, CDR1 SGHVS and CDR2 FQNEAQ. The CDR3 here is CASSRRQNPARGNTIYF. The DNA read from the CDR3 is TGTGCCAGCAGCCGTCGACAGAATCCGGCTCGAGGAAACACC.

In its sample, this clone was seen many times. CDR3 protein: CASSLTGGGQPQHF. The DNA read from the CDR3 is TGCGCCAGCAGCTTGACAGGGGGAGGTCAGCCC. The chain recombines TRBV5-1 with TRBJ1-5; TRBD1 aligns across 8 bases. The read terminates 3 residues before the CDR3 end, so the remaining end is supplied by the germline J gene. V was pared by 1 base and J by 6 bases, with 3 bases of the junction left unmatched. CDR1 and CDR2 from the germline V gene are SGHRS and YFSETQ. CDR3 size: 14 residues. Full variable domain (missing parts from reference TRBV5-1 and TRBJ1-5): KAGVTQTPRYLIKTRGQQVTLSCSPISGHRSVSWYQQTPGQGLQFLFEYFSETQRNKGNFPGRFSGRQFSNSRSEMNVSTLELGDSALYLCASSLTGGGQPQHFGDGTRLSIL.

This clone was seen at least ten times. With the read ending 3 residues before the CDR3 end, the germline J gene is used to fill in that end. The genes are TRBV5-1 and TRBJ2-1, with 8 positions matching TRBD2. The CDR3 contains 15 residues. J was trimmed by 7 bases and V by 2 bases; bases with no gene match: 8. Germline lookup yields CDR1 SGHRS and CDR2 YFSETQ. CDR3 protein: CASSLAGAKVNEQFF. Incomplete CDR3 DNA: TGCGCCAGCAGCTTAGCGGGGGCTAAAGTTAATGAG.

The sample holds many counts of this clone. The read ends 3 residues early relative to the CDR3; the germline J gene fills the gap. This sequence joins TRBV7-6 and TRBJ2-3; 8 bases align to TRBD2. The CDR3 loop spans 14 amino acids. Trimming removed 3 bases from V and 3 bases from J; junction bases left unmatched: 2. Germline V gene sequence: CDR1 SGHVS, CDR2 FNYEAQ. CDR3 loop: CASSLGLGTDTQYF. CDR3 bases read: TGTGCCAGCAGCTTGGGACTAGGTACAGATACG.

This clone was seen at least ten times. The read comes to an end 3 residues before the CDR3 does, leaving the germline J gene to fill in the end. This rearrangement joins TRBV19 to TRBJ1-2; D possibly corresponds to TRBD1 (5 bases). CDR1 LNHDA and CDR2 SQIVND come from the germline V gene (reference sequence). The CDR3 consists of 15 residues. V lost 6 bases and J lost 4, with 18 bases in between. The CDR3 sequence: CASSSSPTGVYGYTF. The CDR3 bases that were read are TGTGCCAGTAGCTCCTCACCCACAGGCGTCTATGGC. The whole variable domain, filled in from reference TRBV19 and TRBJ1-2, reads DGGITQSPKYLFRKEGQNVTLSCEQNLNHDAMYWYRQDPGQGLRLIYYSQIVNDFQKGDIAEGYSVSREKKESFPLTVTSAQKNPTAFYLCASSSSPTGVYGYTFGSGTRLTVV.

This clone was seen at least ten times. The sequenced fragment ends 3 residues before the CDR3 boundary, so the rest is inferred from the germline J gene. The J gene is TRBJ1-2, the V gene TRBV20-1, with 11 bases lining up with TRBD1. Germline V gene lookup returns CDR1 DFQATT and CDR2 SNEGSKA (reference sequence). CDR3 size: 12 residues. The CDR3 DNA, read in part, is TGCAGCTACCGGGACAGGGGGTATGGC. As protein: CSYRDRGYG. The entire CDR3 sequence reads CSYRDRGYGYTF.

This clone was seen ten or more times. Sequencing ends 3 residues short of the CDR3 end; the germline J gene provides the rest. The V call is TRBV5-8, the J call TRBJ2-1; TRBD2 is a possible D gene (6 bases). CDR3 length equals 15 residues. CDR1 is SGHTS, CDR2 YDEGEE, per germline. The germline V and J ends were trimmed by 0 bases and 4 bases, with 11 bases remaining between them. CDR3 sequence reads: CASSLGLARYNEQFF. The CDR3 DNA, read in part, is TGTGCCAGCAGCTTGGGTCTAGCGAGGTACAATGAG.

This clone came up a few times. The read comes to an end 3 residues before the CDR3 does, leaving the germline J gene to fill in the end. This rearrangement joins TRBV19 to TRBJ1-5, with D uncertain. This CDR3 contains 11 residues. The germline gives CDR1 LNHDA, CDR2 SQIVND (reference sequence). The part of the CDR3 DNA that was read is TGTGCCAGTAGTCGTGCGGATCCC. Translating it yields CASSRADP. The entire CDR3 protein reads CASSRADPQHF.

This clone came up many times. The sequence runs out 3 residues before the end of the CDR3; the remainder is reconstructed from the germline J gene. The J gene is TRBJ2-5, the V gene TRBV20-1; 11 nucleotides align to TRBD1. CDR1 DFQATT and CDR2 SNEGSKA come from the germline V gene (reference sequence). V lost 0 bases, J lost 5 bases, and 8 bases stayed unmatched. The CDR3 is made up of 16 amino acids. CDR3 in amino acids: CSARDRPGQGGETQYF. The CDR3 bases that were read are TGCAGTGCTAGAGATCGCCCGGGACAGGGGGGCGAGACC.

This clone was detected ten times or more. Here the CDR3 reads CASSTGRGTEAFF. The sequenced CDR3 bases are TGTGCCAGTAGTACAGGGAGGGGCACTGAA. This chain connects TRBV19 to TRBJ1-1; a possible D gene is TRBD1 (5 bases). The sequenced fragment ends 3 residues before the CDR3 boundary, so the rest is inferred from the germline J gene. The V gene lost 4 bases and the J gene lost 4 bases, with 10 bases spanning the gap. CDR1 and CDR2 (germline): LNHDA, SQIVND (reference sequence). This CDR3 is 13 amino acids long. Using reference TRBV19 and TRBJ1-1 for the parts outside the CDR3, the full variable domain is DGGITQSPKYLFRKEGQNVTLSCEQNLNHDAMYWYRQDPGQGLRLIYYSQIVNDFQKGDIAEGYSVSREKKESFPLTVTSAQKNPTAFYLCASSTGRGTEAFFGQGTRLTVV.

In the case of this clone: The read comes to an end 3 residues before the CDR3 does, leaving the germline J gene to fill in the end. The chain has TRBV2 and TRBJ2-1; 10 nucleotides match TRBD2. This CDR3 region has 16 residues. CDR1 is SNHLY, CDR2 FYNNEI, per germline. The V gene end was trimmed by 4 bases and the J gene end by 5 bases; junction bases not matched to a gene: 8. The CDR3 sequence is CASSGSISGGNNEQFF. Partial CDR3 DNA: TGTGCCAGCAGTGGATCGATTAGCGGGGGGAACAATGAG.

This clone was seen many times. Read sequence stops 3 residues before the CDR3 end, and the germline J gene provides the missing end. This chain uses TRBV7-8 with TRBJ1-1, with 8 bases lining up with TRBD1. V gave up 2 bases and J gave up 2 bases; unmatched junction bases: 4. Germline CDR1 is SGHVS and CDR2 is FQNEAQ. This CDR3 contains 15 residues. The sequenced CDR3 bases are TGTGCCAGCAGCTTAAGCAGGGGGCGAAACACTGAA. This codes for CASSLSRGRNTE. The full CDR3 sequence reads CASSLSRGRNTEAFF.

There are many counts of this clone. This chain's CDR3 is CASSPQRGGIGELFF. CDR3 DNA (partial): TGTGCCAGCAGCCCCCAGCGGGGGGGCATCGGGGAG. This rearrangement joins TRBV7-9 to TRBJ2-2; 10 bases align to TRBD2. The read ends 3 residues early relative to the CDR3; the germline J gene fills the gap. Germline V gene sequence: CDR1 SEHNR, CDR2 FQNEAQ (reference sequence). V lost 5 bases and J lost 7; bases outside the gene matches: 7. CDR3 length: 15 amino acids.

There are many counts of this clone. The read terminates 3 residues before the CDR3 end, so the remaining end is supplied by the germline J gene. The genes are TRBV5-4 and TRBJ2-2; D is undetermined. CDR1 is SGHNT and CDR2 is YYREEE in the germline V gene (reference sequence). V dropped 4 bases and J dropped 7 bases, with 14 bases sitting between them. The CDR3 loop spans 14 amino acids. The CDR3 spells CASSPNYAGGELFF. CDR3 DNA (partial): TGTGCCAGCAGCCCTAATTATGCAGGCGGGGAG.

This clone was counted ten times or more. The read falls 3 residues short of the CDR3 end, and the missing part is taken from the germline J gene. The same CDR3 also results from other DNA sequences found in this sample. The chain employs TRBV19 and TRBJ2-5; 8 positions agree with TRBD2. Germline V gene lookup returns CDR1 LNHDA and CDR2 SQIVND (reference sequence). The CDR3 sequence is 13 residues long. Trimming at V came to 3 bases and at J to 4 bases, leaving 1 base not matched to a gene. The part of the CDR3 DNA that was read is TGTGCCAGTAGTATTGCGGGGGGAGAGACC. Translated, it gives CASSIAGGET. The CDR3 as a whole reads CASSIAGGETQYF. Together with reference TRBV19 and TRBJ2-5, the CDR3 gives the full variable domain: DGGITQSPKYLFRKEGQNVTLSCEQNLNHDAMYWYRQDPGQGLRLIYYSQIVNDFQKGDIAEGYSVSREKKESFPLTVTSAQKNPTAFYLCASSIAGGETQYFGPGTRLLVL.

This clone was recorded many times. The read terminates 3 residues ahead of where the CDR3 ends, so the germline J gene completes it. The chain carries TRBV19 and TRBJ2-3, with D perhaps TRBD1 (5 bases). This CDR3 comprises 13 residues. The V gene lost 1 base and the J gene lost 5 bases, with 7 bases spanning the gap. Germline-derived CDR1 and CDR2 are LNHDA and SQIVND (reference sequence). CDR3 in amino acids: CASSIGGGDTQYF. The sequenced CDR3 bases are TGTGCCAGTAGTATAGGGGGCGGAGATACG. Using reference TRBV19 and TRBJ2-3 for the parts outside the CDR3, the full variable domain is DGGITQSPKYLFRKEGQNVTLSCEQNLNHDAMYWYRQDPGQGLRLIYYSQIVNDFQKGDIAEGYSVSREKKESFPLTVTSAQKNPTAFYLCASSIGGGDTQYFGPGTRLTVL.

In its sample, this clone was seen many times. The missing CDR3 end, 3 residues past where the read stops, is filled in from the germline J gene. The genes are TRBV24-1 and TRBJ2-1; no clear D gene. V lost 0 bases, J lost 4 bases, and 6 bases lay in between. From germline, CDR1 is KGHDR and CDR2 SFDVKD. The CDR3 has 14 amino acids. The covered CDR3 bases are TGTGCCACCAGTGATTTGAAACAGTACAATGAG. As protein: CATSDLKQYNE. The complete CDR3 protein is CATSDLKQYNEQFF.

There are many counts of this clone. The read falls 3 residues short of the CDR3 end, and the missing part is taken from the germline J gene. This chain links TRBV20-1 with TRBJ1-2, with TRBD1 identical over 7 bases. V was clipped by 2 bases and J by 7 bases; unmatched bases: 10. Germline V gene sequence: CDR1 DFQATT, CDR2 SNEGSKA (reference sequence). This CDR3 region has 14 residues. The CDR3 bases that were read are TGCAGTGCTAGAATCCCCAGGGGGGCCTCTGGC. Translating it yields CSARIPRGASG. The entire CDR3 is CSARIPRGASGYTF.

This clone was detected many times. The read terminates 3 residues before the CDR3 end, so the remaining end is supplied by the germline J gene. The V and J genes are TRBV5-1 and TRBJ1-1; 11 bases fit TRBD1. V trimming: 4 bases; J trimming: 1 base; junction bases outside the gene matches: 6. Germline V gene lookup returns CDR1 SGHRS and CDR2 YFSETQ. This CDR3 is built from 16 residues. The covered CDR3 bases are TGCGCCAGCAGCCCCGGACAGGGGGCTTGGAACACTGAA. Its protein is CASSPGQGAWNTE. The entire CDR3 protein is CASSPGQGAWNTEAFF.

This clone occurred many times. Incomplete CDR3 DNA: TGTGCCAGTAGTATAGACAAGAAGGGGATCAATGAG. Amino acid sequence: CASSIDKKGINE. The entire CDR3 reads CASSIDKKGINEQFF. J is TRBJ2-1 and V is TRBV19, with D tentatively TRBD1 (5 bases). With the read ending 3 residues before the CDR3 end, the germline J gene is used to fill in that end. The CDR3 sequence is 15 residues long. Trimming shortened V by 0 bases and J by 6 bases, and 12 bases separated the two germline ends. CDR1 and CDR2 (germline): LNHDA, SQIVND (reference sequence).

On this clone: Read data end 3 residues before the CDR3 end; the end is taken from the germline J gene. This chain links TRBV18 with TRBJ2-4, with no clear D. CDR1 is KGHSH, CDR2 LQKENI, per germline. The CDR3 covers 12 residues. CDR3 amino acids: CASSTYLDGQYF. The DNA read from the CDR3 is TGTGCCAGCTCAACTTATTTAGATGGT.

This clone was found many times. Read data end 3 residues before the CDR3 end; the end is taken from the germline J gene. The gene calls are TRBV29-1 and TRBJ1-2; D unclear. The CDR3 has 12 residues. Germline CDR1 SQVTM, CDR2 ANQGSEA. V shed 3 bases and J shed 5 bases, with 10 bases lying between them. Partial CDR3 DNA: TGCAGCGTTGAGCACCAGGAGTATGGC. It translates to CSVEHQEYG. The whole CDR3 sequence reads CSVEHQEYGYTF. The complete variable domain, with remaining parts taken from reference TRBV29-1 and TRBJ1-2, reads SAVISQKPSRDICQRGTSLTIQCQVDSQVTMMFWYRQQPGQSLTLIATANQGSEATYESGFVIDKFPISRPNLTFSTLTVSNMSPEDSSIYLCSVEHQEYGYTFGSGTRLTVV.

Ten or more counts support this clone. The read comes to an end 3 residues before the CDR3 does, leaving the germline J gene to fill in the end. The gene calls are TRBV20-1 and TRBJ1-5; 8 bases fit TRBD1. The ends lost 3 bases at V and 0 bases at J; junction bases unmatched: 13. The CDR3 runs 18 residues. Germline V gene sequence: CDR1 DFQATT, CDR2 SNEGSKA (reference sequence). The CDR3 is CSASGPGQALYSNQPQHF. CDR3 DNA (partial): TGCAGTGCTAGTGGTCCGGGACAGGCGTTGTATAGCAATCAGCCC.